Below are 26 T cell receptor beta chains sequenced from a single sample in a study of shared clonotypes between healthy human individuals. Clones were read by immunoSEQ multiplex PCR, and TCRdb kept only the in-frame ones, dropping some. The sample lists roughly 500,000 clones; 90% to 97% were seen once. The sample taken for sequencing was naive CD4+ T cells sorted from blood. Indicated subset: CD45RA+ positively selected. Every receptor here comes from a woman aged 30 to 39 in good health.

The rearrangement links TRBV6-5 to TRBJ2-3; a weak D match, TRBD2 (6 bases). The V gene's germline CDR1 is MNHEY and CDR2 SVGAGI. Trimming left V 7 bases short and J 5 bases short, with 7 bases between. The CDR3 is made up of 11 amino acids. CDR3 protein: CASKEGDTQYF. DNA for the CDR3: TGTGCCAGCAAGGAGGGAGATACGCAGTATTTT.

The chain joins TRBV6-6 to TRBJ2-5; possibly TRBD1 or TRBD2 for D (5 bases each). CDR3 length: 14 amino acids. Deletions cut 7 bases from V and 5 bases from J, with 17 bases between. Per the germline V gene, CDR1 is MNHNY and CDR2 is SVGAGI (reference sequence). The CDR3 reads CASKLSGTLETQYF. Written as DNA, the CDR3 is TGTGCCAGCAAGTTATCAGGGACGCTGGAGACCCAGTACTTC.

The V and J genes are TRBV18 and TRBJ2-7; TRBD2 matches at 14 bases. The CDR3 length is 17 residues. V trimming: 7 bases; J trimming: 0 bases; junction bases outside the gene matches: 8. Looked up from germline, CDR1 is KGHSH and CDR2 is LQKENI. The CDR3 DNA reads TGTGCCAGCTTAGGACTAGCGGGAGGACCAAGCTCCTACGAGCAGTACTTC. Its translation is CASLGLAGGPSSYEQYF.

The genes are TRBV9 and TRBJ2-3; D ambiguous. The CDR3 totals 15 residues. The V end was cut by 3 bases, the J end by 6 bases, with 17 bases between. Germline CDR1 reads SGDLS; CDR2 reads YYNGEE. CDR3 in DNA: TGTGCCAGCAGCGCCCACTCCATACCCTCTGATACGCAGTATTTT. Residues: CASSAHSIPSDTQYF. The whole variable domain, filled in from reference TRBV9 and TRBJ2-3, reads DSGVTQTPKHLITATGQRVTLRCSPRSGDLSVYWYQQSLDQGLQFLIQYYNGEERAKGNILERFSAQQFPDLHSELNLSSLELGDSALYFCASSAHSIPSDTQYFGPGTRLTVL.

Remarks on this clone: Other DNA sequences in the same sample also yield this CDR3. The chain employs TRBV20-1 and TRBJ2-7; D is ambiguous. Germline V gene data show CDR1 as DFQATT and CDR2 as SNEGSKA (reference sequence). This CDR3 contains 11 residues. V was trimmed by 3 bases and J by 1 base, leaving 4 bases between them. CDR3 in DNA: TGCAGTGCTAGGTCGTCCTACGAGCAGTACTTC. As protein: CSARSSYEQYF.

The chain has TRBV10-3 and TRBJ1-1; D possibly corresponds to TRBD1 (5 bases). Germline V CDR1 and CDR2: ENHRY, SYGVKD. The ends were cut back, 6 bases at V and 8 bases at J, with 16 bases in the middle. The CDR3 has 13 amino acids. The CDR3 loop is CAISSGTRAEAFF. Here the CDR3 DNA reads TGTGCCATCAGCTCAGGGACTCGAGCCGAAGCTTTCTTT.

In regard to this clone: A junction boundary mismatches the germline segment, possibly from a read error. The chain's CDR3 is CASRYSGQNNEKLFF. The CDR3 coding sequence is TGTGCCAGCAGGTACTCGGGACAGAATAATGAAAAACTGTTTTTT. The chain couples TRBV6-5 to TRBJ1-4; 7 nucleotides agree with TRBD1. Germline V gene sequence: CDR1 MNHEY, CDR2 SVGAGI. This CDR3 has 15 amino acids.

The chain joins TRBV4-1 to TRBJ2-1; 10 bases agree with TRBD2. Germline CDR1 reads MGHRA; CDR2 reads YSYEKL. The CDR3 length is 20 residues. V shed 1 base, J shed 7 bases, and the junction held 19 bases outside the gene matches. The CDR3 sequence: CASSQVILLAGGGQGNEQFF. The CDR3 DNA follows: TGCGCCAGCAGCCAAGTAATTTTATTAGCGGGAGGAGGTCAGGGGAATGAGCAGTTCTTC.

The CDR3 loop reads CASSPDRGLEGYTF. CDR3 bases: TGTGCCAGCAGTCCAGACCGGGGCCTCGAAGGCTACACCTTC. The chain employs TRBV2 and TRBJ1-2; D is possibly TRBD1 (5 bases). V lost 5 bases and J lost 8, with 18 bases in between. The CDR3 is 14 amino acids. Per the germline V gene, CDR1 is SNHLY and CDR2 is FYNNEI. The full variable domain, rest sourced from reference TRBV2 and TRBJ1-2, is EPEVTQTPSHQVTQMGQEVILRCVPISNHLYFYWYRQILGQKVEFLVSFYNNEISEKSEIFDDQFSVERPDGSNFTLKIRSTKLEDSAMYFCASSPDRGLEGYTFGSGTRLTVV.

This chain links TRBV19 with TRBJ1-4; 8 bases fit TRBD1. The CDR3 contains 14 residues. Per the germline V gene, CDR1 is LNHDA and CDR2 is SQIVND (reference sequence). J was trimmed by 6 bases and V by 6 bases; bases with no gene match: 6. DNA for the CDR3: TGTGCCAGTAGAAGGACAGGGTGGGATGAAAAACTGTTTTTT. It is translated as CASRRTGWDEKLFF.

The CDR3 coding sequence is TGTGCCAGCTCACCACCGGAGACTAATGAAAAACTGTTTTTT. Its protein product is CASSPPETNEKLFF. V is TRBV18 and J is TRBJ1-4; D is undetermined. CDR1 is KGHSH and CDR2 is LQKENI in the germline V gene. V lost 0 bases to trimming and J lost 2 bases, with 4 bases between them. The CDR3 spans 14 residues.

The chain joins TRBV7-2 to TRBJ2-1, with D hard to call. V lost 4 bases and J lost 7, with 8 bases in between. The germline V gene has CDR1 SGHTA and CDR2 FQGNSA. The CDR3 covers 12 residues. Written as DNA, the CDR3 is TGTGCCAGCAGCTCAGACAAGAATGAGCAGTTCTTC. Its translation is CASSSDKNEQFF.

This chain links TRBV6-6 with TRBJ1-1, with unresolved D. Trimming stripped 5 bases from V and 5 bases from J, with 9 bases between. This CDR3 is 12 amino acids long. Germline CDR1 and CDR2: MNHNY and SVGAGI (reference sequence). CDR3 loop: CASSPPETEAFF. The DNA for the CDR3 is TGTGCCAGCAGTCCCCCGGAGACTGAAGCTTTCTTT.

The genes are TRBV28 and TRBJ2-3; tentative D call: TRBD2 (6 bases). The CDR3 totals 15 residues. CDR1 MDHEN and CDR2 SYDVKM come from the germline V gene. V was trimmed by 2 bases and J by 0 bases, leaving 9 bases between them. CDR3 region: CASSLQSGSTDTQYF. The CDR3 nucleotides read TGTGCCAGCAGTTTACAAAGCGGGAGCACAGATACGCAGTATTTT.

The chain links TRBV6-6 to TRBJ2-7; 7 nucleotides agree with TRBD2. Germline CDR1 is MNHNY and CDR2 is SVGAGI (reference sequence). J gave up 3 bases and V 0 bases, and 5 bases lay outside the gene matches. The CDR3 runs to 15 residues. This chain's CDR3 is CASSYSRGKIYEQYF. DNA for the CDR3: TGTGCCAGCAGTTACTCGCGGGGGAAGATCTACGAGCAGTACTTC.

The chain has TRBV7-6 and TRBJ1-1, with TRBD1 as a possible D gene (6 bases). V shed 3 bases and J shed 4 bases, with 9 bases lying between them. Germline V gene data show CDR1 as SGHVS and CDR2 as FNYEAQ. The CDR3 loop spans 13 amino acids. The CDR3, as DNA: TGTGCCAGCAGCTTCGCCAGGGGCACTGAAGCTTTCTTT. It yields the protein CASSFARGTEAFF.

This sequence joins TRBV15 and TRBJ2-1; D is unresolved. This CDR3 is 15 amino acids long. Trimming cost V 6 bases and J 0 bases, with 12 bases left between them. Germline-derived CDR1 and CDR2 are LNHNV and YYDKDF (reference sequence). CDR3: CATSPRLSSYNEQFF. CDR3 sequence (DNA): TGTGCCACCAGTCCAAGATTGAGCTCCTACAATGAGCAGTTCTTC.

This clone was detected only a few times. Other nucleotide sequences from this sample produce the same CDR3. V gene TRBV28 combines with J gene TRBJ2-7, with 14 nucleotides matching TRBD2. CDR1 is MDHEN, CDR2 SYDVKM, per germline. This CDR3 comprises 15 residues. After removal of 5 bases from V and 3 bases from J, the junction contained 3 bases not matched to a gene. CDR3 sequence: CASSGGTSGSYEQYF. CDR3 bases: TGTGCCAGCAGTGGGGGGACTAGCGGGAGCTACGAGCAGTACTTC.

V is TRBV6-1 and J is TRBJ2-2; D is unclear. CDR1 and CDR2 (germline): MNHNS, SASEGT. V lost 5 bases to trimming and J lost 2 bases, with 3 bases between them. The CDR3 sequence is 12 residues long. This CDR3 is CASSLNTGELFF. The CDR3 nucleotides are TGTGCCAGCAGTCTAAACACCGGGGAGCTGTTTTTT.

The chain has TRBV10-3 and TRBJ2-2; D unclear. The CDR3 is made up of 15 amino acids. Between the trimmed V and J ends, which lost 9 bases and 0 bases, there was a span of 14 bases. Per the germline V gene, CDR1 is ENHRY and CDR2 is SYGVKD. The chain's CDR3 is CAIAPGSPNTGELFF. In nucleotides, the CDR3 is TGTGCCATTGCACCCGGCAGCCCGAACACCGGGGAGCTGTTTTTT.

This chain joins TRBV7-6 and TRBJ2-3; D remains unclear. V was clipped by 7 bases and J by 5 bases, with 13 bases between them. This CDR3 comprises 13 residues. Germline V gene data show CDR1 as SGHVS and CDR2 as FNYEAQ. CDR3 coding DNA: TGTGCCAGCAACCATGGGCTGGGAGATACGCAGTATTTT. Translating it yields CASNHGLGDTQYF. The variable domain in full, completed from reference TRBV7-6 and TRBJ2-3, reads GAGVSQSPRYKVTKRGQDVALRCDPISGHVSLYWYRQALGQGPEFLTYFNYEAQQDKSGLPNDRFSAERPEGSISTLTIQRTEQRDSAMYRCASNHGLGDTQYFGPGTRLTVL.

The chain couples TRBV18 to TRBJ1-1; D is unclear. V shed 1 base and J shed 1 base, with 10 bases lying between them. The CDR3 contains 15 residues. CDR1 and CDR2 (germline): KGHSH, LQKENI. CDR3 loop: CASSPLLGENTEAFF. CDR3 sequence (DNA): TGTGCCAGCTCACCACTTTTAGGAGAGAACACTGAAGCTTTCTTT.

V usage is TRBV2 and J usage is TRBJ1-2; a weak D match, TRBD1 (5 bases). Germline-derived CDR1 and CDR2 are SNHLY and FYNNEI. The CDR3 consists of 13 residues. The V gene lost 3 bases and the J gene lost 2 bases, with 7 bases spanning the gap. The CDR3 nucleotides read TGTGCCAGCAGTGAGGGGGTGAACTATGGCTACACCTTC. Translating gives CASSEGVNYGYTF.

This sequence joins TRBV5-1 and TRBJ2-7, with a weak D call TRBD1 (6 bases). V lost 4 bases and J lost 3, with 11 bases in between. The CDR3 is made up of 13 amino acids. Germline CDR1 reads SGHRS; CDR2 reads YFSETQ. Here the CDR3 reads CASSRDILYEQYF. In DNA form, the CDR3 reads TGCGCCAGCAGCCGGGACATCCTCTACGAGCAGTACTTC.

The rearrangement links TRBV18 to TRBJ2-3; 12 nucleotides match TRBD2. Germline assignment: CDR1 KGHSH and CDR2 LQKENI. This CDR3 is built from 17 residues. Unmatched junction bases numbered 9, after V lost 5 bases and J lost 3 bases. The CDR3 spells CASSTRLAGDGTDTQYF. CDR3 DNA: TGTGCCAGCTCAACACGACTAGCGGGAGATGGGACAGATACGCAGTATTTT.

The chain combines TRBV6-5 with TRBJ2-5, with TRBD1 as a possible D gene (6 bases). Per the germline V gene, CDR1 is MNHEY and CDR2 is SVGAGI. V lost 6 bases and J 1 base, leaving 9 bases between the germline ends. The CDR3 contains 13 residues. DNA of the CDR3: TGTGCCAGCAGAGGACAGAGCCAAGAGACCCAGTACTTC. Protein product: CASRGQSQETQYF.